This TCR beta chain was retrieved from a study of beta chain features in type 1 diabetes. Study-wide results and caveats: Moderately but significantly shorter TCRB CDR3s were found in Type 1 diabetes patients in all four CD4+ subsets. Because the template was cDNA, high-expressing cells might be over-represented. Junctions at VDJ sites from type 1 diabetes patients had fewer insertions and more deletions. In the patient group, naive, central memory and Treg TCRB repertoires seemed more alike than in the healthy donor group.

This clone was observed a few times. Its specificity is not known. The germline V gene has CDR1 ENHRY and CDR2 SYGVKD. V lost 0 bases and J 4 bases, leaving 10 bases between the germline ends. The CDR3 runs 14 residues. Expressed TCRB transcripts were sequenced after all isolated RNA was converted to cDNA. Repertoires were generated with immunoSEQ multiplex PCR, while TCRdb's copy carries only in-frame clones and drops some. The data contain some 200,000 clones, roughly 17% of them singletons. Averaging approximately 120 mL, one heparinised blood draw was given by each donor. This clonotype originated in a man aged 30 to 39 with type 1 diabetes. Sequenced sample: naive CD4+ T cells from blood. The chain is built from TRBV10-3 and TRBJ2-7; D might be TRBD2 (6 bases). In DNA, the CDR3 is TGTGCCATCAGTGAGTCCGGGGACTTTTACGAGCAGTACTTC. Translated: CAISESGDFYEQYF.